This T cell receptor (beta chain) was sequenced in a study of blood T cell repertoires in COVID-19. Ages ranged from roughly 18 to 100 years, with residence in approximately 23 US areas. Clinical histories supplied by participants themselves formed the basis of cohort assignment. Trimming shortened V by 4 bases and J by 0 bases, and 5 bases separated the two germline ends. Germline CDR1 is SGDLS and CDR2 is YYNGEE. The CDR3 spans 13 residues. Sequenced by immunoSEQ multiplex PCR; TCRdb stores in-frame clones only, minus some. This sample has approximately 300,000 clones, with 90% found just once. The specimen sequenced was PBMCs or T cells enriched from blood (not recorded which). The chain uses TRBV9 and TRBJ1-3; D gene uncertain. The TCR originated in a woman between 18 and 30 years old with acute COVID-19. This chain's CDR3 is CASSPGSGNTIYF. The CDR3 DNA sequence: TGTGCCAGCAGCCCCGGCTCTGGAAACACCATATATTTT.